This entry features one T cell receptor (beta chain) sequence. Its antigen is not known. The sample belongs to a study of T cells in Graves' hyperthyroidism and ophthalmopathy. Overall study context: Initial diagnosis, before any treatment, was when peripheral blood was collected. The study's findings and limits: In blood, most of the thyroid clonotypes expanded above 0.001 were also present.

RNA transcripts were the template for amplifying TCR beta CDR3 regions. HTBI primers drove first-round RT-PCR of the TCR CDR3. TCRdb fed the multiplex PCR reads into MiXCR, producing one record per CDR3 protein. The sample includes about 300,000 distinct CDR3 sequences, less than 30% seen only once; the top ten take approximately 25%. Lactation, pregnancy, other autoimmune disease or uncontrolled infection excluded patients. Orbital computed tomography and thyroid ultrasound, together with serum TRAb and thyroxine and clinical symptoms, were used for diagnoses. Trimming at V came to 4 bases and at J to 5 bases, leaving 17 bases not matched to a gene. CDR1 MNHEY and CDR2 SMNVEV come from the germline V gene (reference sequence). The CDR3 is 18 residues long.

The source material was blood. The V gene is TRBV27, the J gene TRBJ1-1, with TRBD1 matching over 9 bases. The TCR originated in a man between 40 and 49 years old with Graves' hyperthyroidism that later progressed to Graves' ophthalmopathy. The CDR3 loop is CASSSYPLDRGIRTEAFF. CDR3 DNA: TGTGCCAGCAGTTCCTATCCCCTGGACAGGGGAATTCGGACTGAAGCTTTCTTT.